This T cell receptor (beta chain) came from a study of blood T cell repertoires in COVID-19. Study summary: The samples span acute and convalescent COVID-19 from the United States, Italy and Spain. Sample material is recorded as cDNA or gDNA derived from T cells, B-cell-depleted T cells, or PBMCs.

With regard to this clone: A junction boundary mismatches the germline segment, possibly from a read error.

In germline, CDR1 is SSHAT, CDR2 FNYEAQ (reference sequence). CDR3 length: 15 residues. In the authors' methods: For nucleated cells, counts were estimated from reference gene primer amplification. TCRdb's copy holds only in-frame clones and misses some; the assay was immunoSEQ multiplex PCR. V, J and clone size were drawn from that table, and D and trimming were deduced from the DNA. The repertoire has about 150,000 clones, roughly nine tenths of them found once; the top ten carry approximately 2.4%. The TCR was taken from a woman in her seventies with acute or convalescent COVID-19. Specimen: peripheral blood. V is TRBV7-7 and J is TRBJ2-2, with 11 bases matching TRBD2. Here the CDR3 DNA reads TGTGCTAGCAGCCCTAGCGGGGGGCTCACCGGGGAGCTGTTTTTT. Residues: CASSPSGGLTGELFF.